This T cell receptor (beta chain) was sequenced for a study of T cells in Graves' hyperthyroidism and ophthalmopathy. RNA transcripts were the template for amplifying TCR beta CDR3 regions. During a first-round RT-PCR of the TCR CDR3, the HTBI primer set was used. TCRdb processed the multiplex PCR reads anew with MiXCR; each CDR3 protein has one entry. The sample carries around 600,000 distinct CDR3 sequences, 15% to 19% recorded once. This clonotype appeared once. The study enrolled patients aged 18 to 65 with newly diagnosed hyperthyroidism of under 2 months' duration. Researchers barred patients who had uncontrolled infection, other autoimmune disease, pregnancy or lactation. This sequence was found in a woman in her twenties or thirties with Graves' hyperthyroidism. The sequenced sample was blood.

The CDR3 sequence: CASSLDRGATGNTIYF. The DNA for the CDR3 is TGCGCCAGCAGCTTGGACAGGGGGGCGACTGGAAACACCATATATTTT. This chain joins TRBV5-1 and TRBJ1-3; 8 bases match TRBD1. Germline V gives CDR1 SGHRS, CDR2 YFSETQ. V gave up 0 bases and J gave up 2 bases; unmatched junction bases: 4. The length of the CDR3 is 16 residues.